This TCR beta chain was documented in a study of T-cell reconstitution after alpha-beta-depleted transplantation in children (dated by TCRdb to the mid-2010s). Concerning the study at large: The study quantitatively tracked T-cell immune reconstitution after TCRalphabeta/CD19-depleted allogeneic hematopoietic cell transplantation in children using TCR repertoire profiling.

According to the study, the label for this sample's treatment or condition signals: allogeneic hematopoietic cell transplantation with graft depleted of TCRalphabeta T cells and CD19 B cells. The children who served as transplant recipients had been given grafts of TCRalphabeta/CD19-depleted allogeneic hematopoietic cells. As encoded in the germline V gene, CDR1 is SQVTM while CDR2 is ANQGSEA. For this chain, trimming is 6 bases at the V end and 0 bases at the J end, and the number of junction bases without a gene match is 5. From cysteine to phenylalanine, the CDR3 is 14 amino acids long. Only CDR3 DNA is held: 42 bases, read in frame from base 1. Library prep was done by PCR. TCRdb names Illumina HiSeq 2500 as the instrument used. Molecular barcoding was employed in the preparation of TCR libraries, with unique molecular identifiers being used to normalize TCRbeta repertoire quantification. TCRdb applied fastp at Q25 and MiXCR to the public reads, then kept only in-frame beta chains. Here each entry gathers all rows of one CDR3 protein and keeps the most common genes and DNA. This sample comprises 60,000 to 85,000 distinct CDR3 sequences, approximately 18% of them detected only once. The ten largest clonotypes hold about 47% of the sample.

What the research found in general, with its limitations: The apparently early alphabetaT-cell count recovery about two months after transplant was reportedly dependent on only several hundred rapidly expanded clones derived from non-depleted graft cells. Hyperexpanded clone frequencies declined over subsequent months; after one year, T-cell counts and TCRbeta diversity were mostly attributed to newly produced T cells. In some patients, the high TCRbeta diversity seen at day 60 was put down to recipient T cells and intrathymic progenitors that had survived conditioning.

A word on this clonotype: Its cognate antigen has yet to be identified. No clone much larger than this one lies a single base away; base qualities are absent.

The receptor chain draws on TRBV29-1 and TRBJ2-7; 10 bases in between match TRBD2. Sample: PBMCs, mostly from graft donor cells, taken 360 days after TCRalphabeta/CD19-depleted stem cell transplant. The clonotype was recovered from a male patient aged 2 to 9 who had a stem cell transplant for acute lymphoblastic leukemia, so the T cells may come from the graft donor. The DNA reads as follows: TGCAGCGTAGTAGCTAGCGGGAGCTCCTACGAGCAGTACTTC. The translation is CSVVASGSSYEQYF.